The 16 T cell receptor beta chains below were found in one sample sequenced in a study of T-cell reconstitution after alpha-beta-depleted transplantation in children. Researchers prepared the TCRbeta library using unique molecular identifiers, the study reports. Each CDR3 protein gets one entry after TCRdb re-called the PCR reads with MiXCR. Here the sample spans 450,000 to 600,000 distinct CDR3 sequences, 30% to 35% being singletons. Sequenced material: PBMCs from the stem cell graft donor, taken from the stem cell graft. The source of these receptors is a human donor who donated a stem cell graft to a child with aplastic anemia.

This clonotype was counted ten times or more. The J gene is TRBJ2-7, the V gene TRBV5-1; 9 bases map to TRBD1. Germline V gene data show CDR1 as SGHRS and CDR2 as YFSETQ. The V segment lost 7 bases and the J segment 5 bases; nucleotides outside the gene matches: 4. There are 12 residues in the CDR3. CDR3 loop: CASGTGIHEQYF. CDR3 bases: TGCGCCAGCGGGACAGGGATCCACGAGCAGTACTTC.

This clonotype was detected only a few times. The chain carries TRBV7-2 and TRBJ1-2; perhaps TRBD1 as D (6 bases). The V gene's germline CDR1 is SGHTA and CDR2 FQGNSA. The CDR3 runs 14 residues. V was pared by 5 bases and J by 2 bases, with 12 bases between. CDR3 loop: CASSGMDRNYGYTF. The CDR3 DNA is TGTGCCAGCAGCGGGATGGACAGAAACTATGGCTACACCTTC.

This clonotype was found a few times. The chain couples TRBV18 to TRBJ2-5, with 8 bases fitting TRBD2. Unmatched junction bases numbered 5, after V lost 3 bases and J lost 5 bases. The CDR3 loop spans 14 amino acids. CDR1 and CDR2 (germline): KGHSH, LQKENI. CDR3 nucleotides: TGTGCCAGCTCACCCATAGCGGGGCTGGAGACCCAGTACTTC. Translated: CASSPIAGLETQYF. Full variable domain (remainder filled in from reference TRBV18 and TRBJ2-5): NAGVMQNPRHLVRRRGQEARLRCSPMKGHSHVYWYRQLPEEGLKFMVYLQKENIIDESGMPKERFSAEFPKEGPSILRIQQVVRGDSAAYFCASSPIAGLETQYFGPGTRLLVL.

CDR3 sequence reads: CASSDGTGGLSGYTF. CDR3 nucleotide sequence: TGTGCCAGCAGTGACGGGACAGGGGGCTTGTCTGGCTACACCTTC. V is TRBV2 and J is TRBJ1-2; TRBD1 aligns across 12 bases. V lost 3 bases to trimming and J lost 7 bases; unmatched junction nucleotides: 6. Germline V gene sequence: CDR1 SNHLY, CDR2 FYNNEI. CDR3 length equals 15 residues.

This clonotype was observed a single time. J is TRBJ1-4 and V is TRBV7-8; D is uncertain. CDR3 length equals 12 residues. Trimming took 1 base from V and 8 from J, leaving 5 bases between them. Looked up from germline, CDR1 is SGHVS and CDR2 is FQNEAQ. The CDR3 DNA is TGTGCCAGCAGCTTAGGGCTGGAAAAACTGTTTTTT. It translates to CASSLGLEKLFF.

Details on this clonotype: At one boundary the junction diverges from the germline segment, which might be a read error. The rearrangement joins TRBV5-4 to TRBJ1-1; no reliable D call. Germline loops: CDR1 SGHNT, CDR2 YYREEE (reference sequence). CDR3 length equals 11 residues. The CDR3 sequence: CASSVNTEPFF. DNA for the CDR3: TGTGCCAGCAGCGTGAACACTGAACCTTTCTTT. The full variable domain, in which reference TRBV5-4 and TRBJ1-1 provide the parts outside the CDR3, is ETGVTQSPTHLIKTRGQQVTLRCSSQSGHNTVSWYQQALGQGPQFIFQYYREEENGRGNFPPRFSGLQFPNYSSELNVNALELDDSALYLCASSVNTEPFFGQGTRLTVV.

The V call is TRBV7-2, the J call TRBJ2-3; tentative D call: TRBD2 (6 bases). The length of the CDR3 is 15 residues. V was pared by 6 bases and J by 3 bases, with 16 bases between. Per germline, CDR1 SGHTA and CDR2 FQGNSA. The CDR3 spells CASRDPGGMTDTQYF. As DNA, the CDR3 is TGTGCCAGCAGGGACCCTGGGGGGATGACAGATACGCAGTATTTT.

The sample holds a few counts of this clonotype. The CDR3 DNA follows: TGTGCCAGCAGGGAGCTAGCGGCCCAAGAGACCCAGTACTTC. It specifies CASRELAAQETQYF. The chain carries TRBV6-2 or TRBV6-3 and TRBJ2-5; 7 bases align to TRBD2. Looked up from germline, CDR1 is MNHEY and CDR2 is SVGEGT. The CDR3 length is 14 residues. J gave up 1 base and V 6 bases, and 5 bases lay outside the gene matches.

CDR3 bases: TGTGCCAGTTTAATATCGGCAGCCGAAATTCCTGCGGATGAGCAGTTCTTC. Translating it yields CASLISAAEIPADEQFF. The chain combines TRBV7-2 with TRBJ2-1; D is unclear. Germline loops: CDR1 SGHTA, CDR2 FQGNSA. The CDR3 is 17 amino acids. V lost 9 bases and J 8 bases, leaving 29 bases between the germline ends.

The chain is built from TRBV20-1 and TRBJ1-1; 7 bases agree with TRBD1. With 6 bases clipped from V and 2 bases from J, the junction kept 9 bases outside the gene matches. The germline V gene has CDR1 DFQATT and CDR2 SNEGSKA (reference sequence). This CDR3 is built from 14 residues. The CDR3 region has the DNA TGCAGTGCGCACCAGGGGGTCGGTAACACTGAAGCTTTCTTT. Protein product: CSAHQGVGNTEAFF.

The chain recombines TRBV7-2 with TRBJ2-7; tentatively, D is TRBD1 (6 bases). The length of the CDR3 is 16 residues. Trimming took off 0 bases at V and 2 bases at J, with 14 bases between the two ends. Per germline, CDR1 SGHTA and CDR2 FQGNSA. CDR3 amino acids: CASSLARVQGPYEQYF. The CDR3 nucleotides read TGTGCCAGCAGCTTAGCGAGGGTACAGGGCCCCTACGAGCAGTACTTC.

This clonotype appeared a few times. This chain joins TRBV24-1 and TRBJ2-3; D not resolved. Trimming took off 5 bases at V and 4 bases at J, with 9 bases between the two ends. This CDR3 comprises 13 residues. Germline V gives CDR1 KGHDR, CDR2 SFDVKD. The CDR3 region is CATSVDGSDTQYF. CDR3 sequence (DNA): TGTGCCACCAGTGTCGACGGGTCAGATACGCAGTATTTT.

This clonotype showed up many times. The chain recombines TRBV20-1 with TRBJ1-5, with 11 nucleotides matching TRBD1. With V trimmed by 3 bases and J by 4 bases, 2 bases remained unmatched. The germline gives CDR1 DFQATT, CDR2 SNEGSKA (reference sequence). This CDR3 is built from 14 residues. In DNA form, the CDR3 reads TGCAGTGCTAGTCGGGACAGGGGGAATCAGCCCCAGCATTTT. Encoded protein: CSASRDRGNQPQHF.

This sequence joins TRBV24-1 and TRBJ2-1, with 8 bases identical to TRBD2. The junction had 4 bases not matched to a gene; V was cut back by 9 bases and J by 7 bases. CDR3 length: 12 amino acids. Germline CDR1 KGHDR, CDR2 SFDVKD. The CDR3 bases are TGTGCCACCTCGGGACTAGGGAATGAGCAGTTCTTC. It translates to CATSGLGNEQFF.

The gene calls are TRBV12-3 or TRBV12-4 and TRBJ1-4; 7 bases are a match to TRBD1. The CDR3 runs to 13 residues. The trim removed 7 bases at V and 8 bases at J, leaving 7 bases unmatched. The CDR3: CASTRQGVEKLFF. CDR3 in DNA: TGTGCCAGCACTAGACAGGGAGTGGAAAAACTGTTTTTT.

This clonotype has only one observation. J is TRBJ2-1 and V is TRBV12-3 or TRBV12-4, with TRBD1 as a possible D gene (6 bases). Trimming shortened V by 3 bases and J by 4 bases, and 16 bases separated the two germline ends. The CDR3 is 16 residues long. The CDR3, as DNA: TGTGCCAGCAGTTTCGGACAGTCGTCCCCTTACAATGAGCAGTTCTTC. Translating gives CASSFGQSSPYNEQFF.